The rows below give T cell receptor beta chains drawn from one sample of a study of blood T cell repertoires in COVID-19. Clones were sequenced by immunoSEQ multiplex PCR, and TCRdb holds only the in-frame ones, with some missing. The table lists some 300,000 clones, over 75% of them singletons, with roughly 1% in the top ten. Sequenced sample: PBMCs or T cells enriched from blood (not recorded which). The receptors originated from a woman aged 25 to 39 who had recovered from COVID-19. The CDR3 runs from the conserved cysteine through the conserved F or W. D genes are given only for firm matches. Part of the rows lack a size; the others show once, few, many or a class for expanded clones.

DNA: TGTGCCAGCAGCTTAGATAGCCGGGGTAGCGGAGCTCCTACGCAGTATTTT
CDR3: CASSLDSRGSGAPTQYF
V: TRBV11-3
D: NA
size: NA
J: TRBJ2-3

DNA: TGTGCCAGCAGCTTTAGGGGGCGCCCCGAAGCTTTCTTT
CDR3: CASSFRGRPEAFF
V: TRBV7-2
D: TRBD1
size: NA
J: TRBJ1-1

DNA: TGTGCCAGCAGTGAAGGCGGGACAGGGGGCTACGAGCAGTACTTC
CDR3: CASSEGGTGGYEQYF
V: TRBV6-1
D: TRBD1
size: NA
J: TRBJ2-7

DNA: TGTGCCAGCAGTTTCTCCATGGCCAATCAGCCCCAGCATTTT
CDR3: CASSFSMANQPQHF
V: TRBV27
D: NA
size: NA
J: TRBJ1-5

DNA: TGTGCCAGCAGAGTGGGACATCCGACCGGGGAGCTGTTTTTT
CDR3: CASRVGHPTGELFF
V: TRBV6-4
D: NA
size: NA
J: TRBJ2-2

DNA: TGTGCCAGCATCGACGGGACTCGGGGTGAAAAACTGTTTTTT
CDR3: CASIDGTRGEKLFF
V: TRBV28
D: NA
size: NA
J: TRBJ1-4

DNA: TGTGCCAGCAGCCCAGGACAGGGGACCACAGATACGCAGTATTTT
CDR3: CASSPGQGTTDTQYF
V: TRBV13
D: TRBD1
size: NA
J: TRBJ2-3

DNA: TGCGCCAGCAGCTGGGGACAGGTGAACACCGGGGAGCTGTTTTTT
CDR3: CASSWGQVNTGELFF
V: TRBV5-1
D: TRBD1
size: NA
J: TRBJ2-2

DNA: TGTGCCAGCAGTGCGCCGGGACAAAGGGAAAAACTGTTTTTT
CDR3: CASSAPGQREKLFF
V: TRBV28
D: NA
size: NA
J: TRBJ1-4

DNA: TGTGCCAGCAGCTTAGCGGGGGGGAACACCGGGGAGCTGTTTTTT
CDR3: CASSLAGGNTGELFF
V: TRBV7-2
D: NA
size: NA
J: TRBJ2-2

DNA: TGTGCCAGCAGCGTTGTGGGGGGTAACACTGAAGCTTTCTTT
CDR3: CASSVVGGNTEAFF
V: TRBV9
D: NA
size: NA
J: TRBJ1-1

DNA: TGTGCCAGCAGTTTCGGTGCCTACAATGAGCAGTTCTTC
CDR3: CASSFGAYNEQFF
V: TRBV27
D: NA
size: once
J: TRBJ2-1

DNA: TGTGCCAGCAGCCGACGAATAGCGGGGGACACCGGGGAGCTGTTTTTT
CDR3: CASSRRIAGDTGELFF
V: TRBV5-5
D: TRBD2
size: NA
J: TRBJ2-2

DNA: TGTGCCAGCAGCCAACACGGCAGGCGAGCAACTAATGAAAAACTGTTTTTT
CDR3: CASSQHGRRATNEKLFF
V: TRBV3-1/TRBV3-2
D: NA
size: NA
J: TRBJ1-4

DNA: TGCGCCAGCAGCGGACAGGGGGTCGTGAACACCGGGGAGCTGTTTTTT
CDR3: CASSGQGVVNTGELFF
V: TRBV5-1
D: TRBD1
size: few
J: TRBJ2-2

DNA: TGTGCCAGCAGTCAGGGGACAGGGGGCATCTATGGCTACACCTTC
CDR3: CASSQGTGGIYGYTF
V: TRBV28
D: TRBD1
size: NA
J: TRBJ1-2

DNA: TGTGCCAGCAGTCCGTGGGAGATACTTAACTATGGCTACACCTTC
CDR3: CASSPWEILNYGYTF
V: TRBV28
D: NA
size: few
J: TRBJ1-2

DNA: TGTGCCAGCAGTTTGCCCCACCGGAGAACCATATATTTT
CDR3: CASSLPHRRTIYF
V: TRBV28
D: NA
size: NA
J: TRBJ1-3

DNA: TGTGCCAGCAGCCGGGGGAGGGGGGGTAATTCACCCCTCCACTTT
CDR3: CASSRGRGGNSPLHF
V: TRBV6-5
D: NA
size: once
J: TRBJ1-6

DNA: TGTGCCATTACAGGGGGCTTGGGTAATTCACCCCTCCACTTT
CDR3: CAITGGLGNSPLHF
V: TRBV28
D: TRBD1
size: NA
J: TRBJ1-6

DNA: TGTGCCAGCGGGCAGAACACTGAAGCTTTCTTT
CDR3: CASGQNTEAFF
V: TRBV2
D: NA
size: NA
J: TRBJ1-1

DNA: TGTGCCAGCAGCCGGGGAGCCTCTGACTATGGCTACACCTTC
CDR3: CASSRGASDYGYTF
V: TRBV7-2
D: NA
size: NA
J: TRBJ1-2

DNA: TGTGCCAGCAGTGAAATAGGAGGAACTGAAGCTTTCTTT
CDR3: CASSEIGGTEAFF
V: TRBV6-1
D: NA
size: NA
J: TRBJ1-1

DNA: TGTGCCACCAGCAGCAGGGCTTCAGGGTCTGGGGCCAACGTCCTGACTTTC
CDR3: CATSSRASGSGANVLTF
V: TRBV15
D: NA
size: NA
J: TRBJ2-6

DNA: TGTGCCAGTAGTTTCGGACAGGGTAATGAAAAACTGTTTTTT
CDR3: CASSFGQGNEKLFF
V: TRBV19
D: TRBD1
size: NA
J: TRBJ1-4

DNA: TGTGCCACCCTTCCGGGGTTTGGTAATTCACCCCTCCACTTT
CDR3: CATLPGFGNSPLHF
V: TRBV6-5
D: NA
size: NA
J: TRBJ1-6

DNA: TGCGCCAGCAGCTCAGGGGTGGGAGAGACCCAGTACTTC
CDR3: CASSSGVGETQYF
V: TRBV5-1
D: NA
size: NA
J: TRBJ2-5

DNA: TGCGCCAGCAGCTTTTCCAGGAGGGATACCCACGAGCAGTACTTC
CDR3: CASSFSRRDTHEQYF
V: TRBV5-1
D: NA
size: NA
J: TRBJ2-7